The sequence of this T cell receptor beta chain was determined in a study (dated by TCRdb to between 2021 and 2023). What the research found in general, with its limitations: Further investigation, including longitudinal sampling and assessment of a control group, is stated by the authors to be required.

In the germline V gene, CDR1 corresponds to SGHTA and CDR2 to FQGTGA. Including cysteine and phenylalanine, the CDR3 has 15 amino acids. Left in the record is the CDR3 DNA by itself, 45 bases read in frame from the first base. V is shortened by 5 bases, J by 1 base, and the region joining them spans 11 bases. For TCR beta sequencing, genomic DNA was taken from unsorted PBMCs, and those PBMCs had been isolated from peripheral blood. In regard to this clone: Its antigen is not yet known. Base qualities are not recorded, but no much larger clone differs from it by a single base.

Survey-level sequencing on the immunoSEQ platform was used to profile TCR beta chain repertoires. From the authors' description of their analysis: Repertoire diversity was quantified as the inverse Simpson index, and CDR3 amino acid length spectratypes and V-J pairing frequencies were compared. TCR beta CDR3 sequences were matched against VDJdb to annotate clonotypes specific to SARS-CoV-2, CMV, influenza A and EBV. This is the immuneACCESS table as TCRdb keeps it, with only in-frame sequences that have V and J called. A part of the clones is gone; compared with another copy, unresolved V genes explain less than half, and the rest is unexplained. The V and J calls and clone size were taken over from that table, and D and trimming were inferred from the DNA. For this sample there are tens of thousands of clones; roughly 95% appear just once. Clones ranked in the top ten supply 4.4% of the sample.

The sequencing sample was made of PBMCs. The chain couples TRBV7-3 to TRBJ2-2; there is no confident call for the D gene. The TCR originated in a man aged 35 to 55 with rheumatoid arthritis. The CDR3 loop reads CASSPDPRNTGELFF. The base sequence is TGTGCCAGCAGCCCCGACCCCAGGAACACCGGGGAGCTGTTTTTT.